Listed here is a single TCR beta chain. What it binds is unknown. This entry comes from a study of post-analysis software for immune sequencing data. Study observations and caveats: About 5 TRBV segments occurring more often in patients than controls included TRBV5-6, TRBV5-1 and TRBV20-1.

V was shortened by 6 bases and J by 0 bases, with 15 bases between the two germline ends. This CDR3 has 15 amino acids. TCR beta libraries were prepared from cDNA with unique molecular identifiers. TCRdb reprocessed the PCR reads via MiXCR and lists one record per CDR3 protein. The sample consists of more than 450,000 distinct CDR3 sequences, around 44% of them appearing once. V and J are TRBV12-3 or TRBV12-4 and TRBJ2-7; D not certain. This TCR was sampled from a girl aged 10 to 17 with multiple sclerosis. Material for sequencing was blood. The CDR3, as DNA: TGTGCCAGCAGCATTAGCCGACCGGCCTCCTACGAGCAGTACTTC. This sequence encodes CASSISRPASYEQYF.